This TCR beta chain was sequenced in a study of neurological immune-mediated disorders. This CDR3 has 14 amino acids. Per the germline V gene, CDR1 is DFQATT and CDR2 is SNEGSKA (reference sequence). After removal of 8 bases from V and 13 bases from J, the junction contained 13 bases not matched to a gene. The study used blood bank volunteers in Maryland, USA, as healthy controls. TCRdb itself ran the 5' RACE reads through MiXCR, one entry per CDR3 protein. The sample holds roughly 56,000 distinct CDR3 sequences, approximately 10% seen once. This clonotype was picked up many times. The receptor's source is a man aged 60 to 69 in good health. The chain has TRBV20-1 and TRBJ2-1; 14 nucleotides align to TRBD2. Source material: PBMCs. This CDR3 is CSCLTSGGAIGQFF. In DNA, the CDR3 is TGCAGTTGCCTGACTAGCGGGGGGGCTATTGGACAGTTCTTC.